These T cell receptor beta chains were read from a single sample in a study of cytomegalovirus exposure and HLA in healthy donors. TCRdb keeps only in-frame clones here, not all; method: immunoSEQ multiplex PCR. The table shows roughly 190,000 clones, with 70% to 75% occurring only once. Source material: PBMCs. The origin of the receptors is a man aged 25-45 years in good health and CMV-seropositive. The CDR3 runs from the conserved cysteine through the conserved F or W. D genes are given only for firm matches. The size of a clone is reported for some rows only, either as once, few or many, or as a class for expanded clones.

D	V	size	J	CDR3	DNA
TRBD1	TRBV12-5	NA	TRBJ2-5	CASSRDSQETQYF	TGTGCTAGCAGTCGGGACAGCCAAGAGACCCAGTACTTC
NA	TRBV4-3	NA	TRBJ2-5	CASSPGMIETQYF	TGCGCCAGCAGCCCCGGGATGATTGAGACCCAGTACTTC
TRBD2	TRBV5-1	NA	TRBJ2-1	CASSTAGTTYNEQFF	TGCGCCAGCAGCACCGCCGGGACTACCTACAATGAGCAGTTCTTC
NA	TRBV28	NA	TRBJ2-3	CASSQPWAPAYTDTQYF	TGTGCCAGCAGTCAACCCTGGGCCCCTGCCTACACAGATACGCAGTATTTT
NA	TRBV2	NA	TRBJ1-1	CASRAGPEAFF	TGTGCCAGCAGGGCGGGGCCTGAAGCTTTCTTT
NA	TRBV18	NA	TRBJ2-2	CASSRGAGSTGELFF	TGTGCCAGCTCCCGGGGGGCAGGGAGCACCGGGGAGCTGTTTTTT
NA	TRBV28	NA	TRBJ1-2	CASRVTRGLYGYTF	TGTGCCAGCAGGGTAACCAGGGGTCTCTATGGCTACACCTTC
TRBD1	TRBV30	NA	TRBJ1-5	CAWGQGLRPQHF	TGTGCCTGGGGACAGGGGTTGAGGCCCCAGCATTTT
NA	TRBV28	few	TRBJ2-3	CASSLQSTDTQYF	TGTGCCAGCAGTTTACAGTCCACAGATACGCAGTATTTT
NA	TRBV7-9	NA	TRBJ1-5	CASSLLESQPQHF	TGTGCCAGCAGCTTATTGGAGAGTCAGCCCCAGCATTTT